This TCR beta chain was identified during a study of T cell repertoires in cytomegalovirus infection. In its sample, this clonotype was seen many times. What it binds is not known. CDR3 length: 14 residues. The V end lost 4 bases, the J end lost 4 bases, and 13 bases lay between the germline ends. Germline-derived CDR1 and CDR2 are SGHNT and YYREEE (reference sequence). TCRdb reprocessed the reads via MiXCR and lists one record per CDR3 protein. The repertoire has hundreds of thousands of distinct CDR3 sequences, roughly a third of them found once; the top ten carry roughly an eighth. Study-wide points: Predominance within the ex vivo response was attributable to HLA-C-restricted CMV-specific TCR beta clonotypes.

This specimen consisted of cultured CD8+ T cells from PBMCs, obtained from culture after CMV antigen stimulation. This rearrangement joins TRBV5-4 to TRBJ2-3; TRBD1 is a possible D gene (6 bases). This receptor was identified in a human donor in good health (CMV status not recorded). Some clones in this sample may be carry-over from other donors' samples. In nucleotides, the CDR3 is TGTGCCAGCAGCCTGCTCCCAGGGGCAGATACGCAGTATTTT. Translated: CASSLLPGADTQYF.